The 32 T cell receptor beta chains below come from one sample, sequenced in a study. TCRdb re-analysed the RT-PCR reads in MiXCR, keeping a single row per CDR3 protein. The data contain hundreds of thousands of distinct CDR3 sequences, 11% to 15% of them singletons. Sequences were obtained from memory CD4+ T cells from blood. The receptor source for this set is a female donor in good health, serving as a healthy control.

V gene TRBV25-1 combines with J gene TRBJ1-6; 7 positions agree with TRBD1. CDR1 MGHDK and CDR2 SYGVNS come from the germline V gene. V gave up 4 bases and J gave up 6 bases; unmatched junction bases: 6. The CDR3 has 15 residues. The CDR3 sequence is CASSGAGGINSPLHF. The CDR3 DNA follows: TGTGCCAGCAGTGGAGCAGGGGGTATTAATTCACCCCTCCACTTT.

The V call is TRBV7-9, the J call TRBJ2-7; D tentatively reads TRBD1 or TRBD2 (5 bases each). The germline gives CDR1 SEHNR, CDR2 FQNEAQ (reference sequence). Deletions cut 1 base from V and 2 bases from J, with 12 bases between. The CDR3 is made up of 15 amino acids. The CDR3 region has the DNA TGTGCCAGCAGCTTAGTCTCAGGGAGACCCTACGAGCAGTACTTC. It is translated as CASSLVSGRPYEQYF.

There are a few counts of this clonotype. This chain connects TRBV7-2 to TRBJ2-7; 7 positions agree with TRBD1. This CDR3 region has 13 residues. From germline, CDR1 is SGHTA and CDR2 FQGNSA. V shed 6 bases, J shed 6 bases, and the junction held 8 bases outside the gene matches. In DNA form, the CDR3 reads TGTGCCAGCAGTTCTATACAGGGGCTCGAGCAGTACTTC. Translation gives CASSSIQGLEQYF. Full variable domain (missing parts from reference TRBV7-2 and TRBJ2-7): GAGVSQSPSNKVTEKGKDVELRCDPISGHTALYWYRQSLGQGLEFLIYFQGNSAPDKSGLPSDRFSAERTGGSVSTLTIQRTQQEDSAVYLCASSSIQGLEQYFGPGTRLTVT.

This clonotype showed up just a few times. The chain has TRBV7-2 and TRBJ2-7; D is undetermined. Per germline, CDR1 SGHTA and CDR2 FQGNSA. Trimming cost V 1 base and J 6 bases, with 16 bases left between them. The CDR3 totals 15 residues. The chain's CDR3 is CASSLVGNPLVEQYF. CDR3 DNA sequence: TGTGCCAGCAGCTTAGTGGGGAACCCCCTCGTCGAGCAGTACTTC.

The chain recombines TRBV4-3 with TRBJ1-2; D might be TRBD1 (5 bases). There are 15 residues in the CDR3. V lost 1 base and J lost 4, with 13 bases in between. CDR1 is LGHNA and CDR2 is YSLEER in the germline V gene. The CDR3, as DNA: TGCGCCAGCAGCCAAGGAGCAGGGATTACCTATGGCTACACCTTC. This codes for CASSQGAGITYGYTF.

This clonotype appeared a few times. V gene TRBV20-1 combines with J gene TRBJ1-2; weak D call: TRBD1 (6 bases). In germline, CDR1 is DFQATT, CDR2 SNEGSKA (reference sequence). The CDR3 sequence is 14 residues long. The V and J ends lost 3 bases and 6 bases respectively, with 17 bases between them. The CDR3 region is CSARLPWGGDGYTF. CDR3 coding DNA: TGCAGTGCTAGGTTACCCTGGGGGGGCGATGGCTACACCTTC.

This clonotype turned up a few times. The chain uses TRBV9 and TRBJ2-1, with TRBD1 identical over 8 bases. CDR1 and CDR2 (germline): SGDLS, YYNGEE. Losses at the gene ends were 6 bases for V and 5 bases for J; bases not matched to a gene: 19. CDR3 size: 18 residues. CDR3 region: CASIGRGLETSGHNEQFF. Written as DNA, the CDR3 is TGTGCCAGCATTGGCAGGGGGCTGGAAACGAGCGGGCACAATGAGCAGTTCTTC.

The chain combines TRBV20-1 with TRBJ2-7; D is possibly TRBD2 (6 bases). The CDR3 contains 14 residues. Trimming left V 0 bases short and J 5 bases short, with 14 bases between. Per germline, CDR1 DFQATT and CDR2 SNEGSKA (reference sequence). The CDR3 DNA sequence: TGCAGTGCTAGAGATCCCCGGGGGTCCAACGAGCAGTACTTC. Translating it yields CSARDPRGSNEQYF.

V gene TRBV5-5 combines with J gene TRBJ2-2; 11 bases match TRBD2. CDR1 is SGHKS, CDR2 YYEKEE, per germline (reference sequence). The CDR3 is made up of 17 amino acids. V shed 5 bases, J shed 1 base, and the junction held 7 bases outside the gene matches. CDR3 sequence (DNA): TGTGCCAGCAGTGATAGTAGCGGGAGGGGGAACACCGGGGAGCTGTTTTTT. It yields the protein CASSDSSGRGNTGELFF.

This clonotype showed up many times. The V gene is TRBV6-6, the J gene TRBJ2-5, with D possibly TRBD1 on 6 matching bases. The CDR3 runs 15 residues. V gave up 4 bases and J gave up 3 bases, with 15 bases separating them. From germline, CDR1 is MNHNY and CDR2 SVGAGI (reference sequence). CDR3 coding DNA: TGTGCCAGCAGTTTACAGGGTTCGGGCAAAGAGACCCAGTACTTC. This sequence encodes CASSLQGSGKETQYF.

As DNA, the CDR3 is TGCAGTGCTAGAGATTTCAGCGGATGGCTTAACTATGGCTACACCTTC. Protein sequence: CSARDFSGWLNYGYTF. This chain links TRBV20-1 with TRBJ1-2; no clear D. Germline CDR1 DFQATT, CDR2 SNEGSKA (reference sequence). Trimming stripped 0 bases from V and 1 base from J, with 15 bases between. The CDR3 has 16 amino acids.

This clonotype occurred many times. Sequence at one end of the junction differs from germline and may be a read error. This sequence joins TRBV7-7 and TRBJ2-3; 8 nucleotides line up with TRBD2. CDR3 size: 15 residues. Per the germline V gene, CDR1 is SSHAT and CDR2 is FNYEAQ (reference sequence). The CDR3 spells CASSSTSGTTDTQYF. CDR3 bases: TGTGCTAGCAGCTCAACTAGCGGAACCACAGATACGCAGTATTTT.

This clonotype was seen many times. J is TRBJ1-5 and V is TRBV12-3 or TRBV12-4, with D possibly TRBD1 on 5 matching bases. V lost 6 bases and J 7 bases, leaving 16 bases between the germline ends. The CDR3 contains 14 residues. In DNA form, the CDR3 reads TGTGCCAGCAGCACTATCCCCCGGGGCCAGCCCCAGCATTTT. It yields the protein CASSTIPRGQPQHF.

The chain is built from TRBV28 and TRBJ2-2; 11 bases are shared with TRBD2. Germline CDR1 MDHEN, CDR2 SYDVKM. J was trimmed by 9 bases and V by 9 bases; bases with no gene match: 12. This CDR3 contains 15 residues. The CDR3, as DNA: TGTGCCAGTTGCCCTAGCGGGAGGATTCGGCGGGAGCTGTTTTTT. Its protein product is CASCPSGRIRRELFF. Using reference TRBV28 and TRBJ2-2 for the parts outside the CDR3, the full variable domain is DVKVTQSSRYLVKRTGEKVFLECVQDMDHENMFWYRQDPGLGLRLIYFSYDVKMKEKGDIPEGYSVSREKKERFSLILESASTNQTSMYLCASCPSGRIRRELFFGEGSRLTVL.

The chain uses TRBV4-1 and TRBJ2-2, with TRBD2 identical over 13 bases. CDR3 size: 17 residues. V dropped 6 bases and J dropped 9; count of bases not matched to a gene: 13. Per the germline V gene, CDR1 is MGHRA and CDR2 is YSYEKL. The CDR3 loop reads CASRREPGTSGVRELFF. DNA of the CDR3: TGCGCCAGCAGGCGGGAACCCGGGACTAGCGGGGTACGGGAGCTGTTTTTT.

The chain links TRBV6-2 or TRBV6-3 to TRBJ2-7; 10 nucleotides line up with TRBD1. The length of the CDR3 is 17 residues. Trimming removed 7 bases from V and 2 bases from J; junction bases left unmatched: 14. The germline V gene has CDR1 MNHEY and CDR2 SVGEGT. The CDR3 nucleotides read TGTGCCAGCACCCGGGACAGGGGAGTCGGGTTTCCCTACGAGCAGTACTTC. Amino acid sequence: CASTRDRGVGFPYEQYF.

This clonotype has a count of ten or more. The chain carries TRBV20-1 and TRBJ1-4, with a possible D match to TRBD1 (5 bases). The CDR3 sequence is 14 residues long. Per germline, CDR1 DFQATT and CDR2 SNEGSKA (reference sequence). Deletions cut 5 bases from V and 6 bases from J, with 16 bases between. The CDR3 is CSARLSWGDEKLFF. The CDR3 bases are TGCAGTGCTCGCCTCAGTTGGGGGGATGAAAAACTGTTTTTT.

V and J are TRBV28 and TRBJ2-1; D unresolved. Per the germline V gene, CDR1 is MDHEN and CDR2 is SYDVKM. The V and J ends lost 8 bases and 5 bases respectively, with 7 bases between them. The CDR3 extends over 11 amino acids. CDR3 amino acids: CASVFHNEQFF. Written as DNA, the CDR3 is TGTGCCAGCGTGTTCCACAATGAGCAGTTCTTC.

The chain combines TRBV10-3 with TRBJ1-1; 7 positions agree with TRBD1. V dropped 5 bases and J dropped 0; count of bases not matched to a gene: 9. Germline V gives CDR1 ENHRY, CDR2 SYGVKD. The CDR3 is made up of 16 amino acids. The CDR3, as DNA: TGTGCCATCAGTTCCGGGACAGAGATCATGAACACTGAAGCTTTCTTT. Translation: CAISSGTEIMNTEAFF.

CDR3 nucleotides: TGCAGTGCTAGACCTAGCGGTGCAGGGGAGCTGTTTTTT. Translated: CSARPSGAGELFF. V is TRBV20-1 and J is TRBJ2-2, with TRBD2 matching 7 bases. CDR3 length: 13 amino acids. V dropped 2 bases and J dropped 8; count of bases not matched to a gene: 5. CDR1 DFQATT and CDR2 SNEGSKA come from the germline V gene (reference sequence).

The J gene is TRBJ1-1, the V gene TRBV3-1; D possibly corresponds to TRBD1 (6 bases). The germline CDR1 and CDR2 sequences are LGHDT and YNNKEL (reference sequence). The V end was cut by 2 bases, the J end by 4 bases, with 11 bases between. The CDR3 has 14 amino acids. As DNA, the CDR3 is TGTGCCAGCAGCCAACCAGGGGAAGTCACTGAAGCTTTCTTT. It codes for CASSQPGEVTEAFF.

V is TRBV24-1 and J is TRBJ1-5; possibly TRBD1 for D (6 bases). The germline V and J ends were trimmed by 10 bases and 2 bases, with 8 bases remaining between them. Germline-derived CDR1 and CDR2 are KGHDR and SFDVKD. The CDR3 covers 12 residues. CDR3 in DNA: TGTGCCACGGGGGCAGGCAATCAGCCCCAGCATTTT. It encodes CATGAGNQPQHF.

In its sample, this clonotype was seen a few times. The chain joins TRBV6-1 to TRBJ1-5; 10 positions match TRBD1. V gave up 5 bases and J gave up 7 bases; unmatched junction bases: 17. Germline CDR1 reads MNHNS; CDR2 reads SASEGT. This CDR3 has 18 residues. In DNA form, the CDR3 reads TGTGCCAGCAGTACGCCGACAGGGGGCGCAGGGGGAGGACAGCCCCAGCATTTT. Translation gives CASSTPTGGAGGGQPQHF.

The rearrangement joins TRBV5-4 to TRBJ1-6, with D possibly matching TRBD1 (5 bases). Trimming removed 2 bases at V and 9 bases at J, with 12 bases between. This CDR3 is built from 14 residues. Germline values: CDR1 SGHNT, CDR2 YYREEE (reference sequence). The CDR3 sequence: CASSFIGVPSPLHF. The CDR3 nucleotides are TGTGCCAGCAGCTTCATAGGGGTCCCTTCACCCCTCCACTTT.

This clonotype has at least ten counts. The J gene is TRBJ2-3, the V gene TRBV20-1, with D unclear. This CDR3 has 12 residues. Trimming took off 6 bases at V and 2 bases at J, with 9 bases between the two ends. Per germline, CDR1 DFQATT and CDR2 SNEGSKA (reference sequence). CDR3 DNA: TGCAGTGCACGCACGGACACAGATACGCAGTATTTT. Its protein product is CSARTDTDTQYF.

The gene calls are TRBV11-3 and TRBJ2-1; D is unresolved. The V end was cut by 6 bases, the J end by 8 bases, with 11 bases between. The CDR3 runs 12 residues. Germline V gives CDR1 SGHNT, CDR2 YENEEA. The CDR3 is CASRGYEDEQFF. The CDR3 DNA follows: TGTGCCAGCAGGGGGTATGAGGATGAGCAGTTCTTC. Based on the CDR3 plus reference TRBV11-3 and TRBJ2-1, the full variable domain is EAGVVQSPRYKIIEKKQPVAFWCNPISGHNTLYWYLQNLGQGPELLIRYENEEAVDDSQLPKDRFSAERLKGVDSTLKIQPAELGDSAVYLCASRGYEDEQFFGPGTRLTVL.

This clonotype was detected ten times or more. The chain carries TRBV20-1 and TRBJ2-7, with D possibly called TRBD1 or TRBD2 (5 bases each). CDR3 length: 13 amino acids. Germline V CDR1 and CDR2: DFQATT, SNEGSKA (reference sequence). V was pared by 7 bases and J by 2 bases, with 15 bases between. CDR3 amino acids: CSGFFRDPYEQYF. The DNA for the CDR3 is TGCAGTGGATTCTTTAGGGACCCCTACGAGCAGTACTTC.

In its sample, this clonotype was seen a few times. The CDR3 here is CASSQDLLPASYNEQFF. Written as DNA, the CDR3 is TGTGCCAGCAGCCAAGATCTACTCCCGGCCTCATACAATGAGCAGTTCTTC. V is TRBV4-2 and J is TRBJ2-1; no definite D call. The CDR3 is 17 amino acids. Germline-derived CDR1 and CDR2 are LGHNA and YNFKEQ. V was shortened by 0 bases and J by 4 bases, with 16 bases between the two germline ends.

The V gene is TRBV5-1, the J gene TRBJ2-6; 7 nucleotides align to TRBD1. Germline CDR1 reads SGHRS; CDR2 reads YFSETQ. This CDR3 contains 16 residues. Losses at the gene ends were 5 bases for V and 0 bases for J; bases not matched to a gene: 5. CDR3 in DNA: TGCGCCAGCAGACGGGACAGACCCTCTGGGGCCAACGTCCTGACTTTC. Translated, it gives CASRRDRPSGANVLTF.

The chain recombines TRBV7-2 with TRBJ2-1; weak D call: TRBD1 (6 bases). Germline assignment: CDR1 SGHTA and CDR2 FQGNSA. V was cut by 5 bases and J by 5 bases, with 19 bases left in between. CDR3 length: 16 residues. The CDR3 sequence: CASSLTGSYSDNEQFF. CDR3 DNA sequence: TGTGCCAGCAGCCTAACAGGGTCCTATAGCGACAATGAGCAGTTCTTC.

This sequence joins TRBV28 and TRBJ2-5; TRBD2 is a possible D gene (5 bases). Per the germline V gene, CDR1 is MDHEN and CDR2 is SYDVKM. The length of the CDR3 is 14 residues. The germline V and J ends were trimmed by 7 bases and 5 bases, with 17 bases remaining between them. The CDR3 DNA sequence: TGTGCCAGCAATGACGGGATGGGTGTGGAGACCCAGTACTTC. Translation: CASNDGMGVETQYF. The full variable domain, in which reference TRBV28 and TRBJ2-5 provide the parts outside the CDR3, is DVKVTQSSRYLVKRTGEKVFLECVQDMDHENMFWYRQDPGLGLRLIYFSYDVKMKEKGDIPEGYSVSREKKERFSLILESASTNQTSMYLCASNDGMGVETQYFGPGTRLLVL.

Remarks on this clonotype: A much bigger clone sits one base away, suggesting this may be a read error. The chain is built from TRBV5-1 and TRBJ2-5; possibly TRBD1 for D (6 bases). The CDR3 is made up of 12 amino acids. The germline gives CDR1 SGHRS, CDR2 YFSETQ. The CDR3 bases are TGCGCCAGTCGGGACACGCAAGAGACCCATTACTTC. Its translation: CASRDTQETHYF.